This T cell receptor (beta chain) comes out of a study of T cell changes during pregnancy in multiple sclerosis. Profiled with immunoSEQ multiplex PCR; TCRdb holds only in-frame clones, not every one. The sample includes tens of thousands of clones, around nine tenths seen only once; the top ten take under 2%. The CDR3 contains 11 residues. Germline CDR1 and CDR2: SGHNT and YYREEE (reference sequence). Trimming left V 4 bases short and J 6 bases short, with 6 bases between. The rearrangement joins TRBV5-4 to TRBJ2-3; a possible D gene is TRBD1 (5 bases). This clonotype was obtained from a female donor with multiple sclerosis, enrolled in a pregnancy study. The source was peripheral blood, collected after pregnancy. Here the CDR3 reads CASSGADTQYF. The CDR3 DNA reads TGTGCCAGCAGCGGGGCGGATACGCAGTATTTT. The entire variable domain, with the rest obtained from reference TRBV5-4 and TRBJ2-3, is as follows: ETGVTQSPTHLIKTRGQQVTLRCSSQSGHNTVSWYQQALGQGPQFIFQYYREEENGRGNFPPRFSGLQFPNYSSELNVNALELDDSALYLCASSGADTQYFGPGTRLTVL.